This is a list of T cell receptor beta chains from one sample in a study of blood T cell repertoires in COVID-19. Sequencing was performed with immunoSEQ multiplex PCR; in TCRdb, only in-frame clones are kept and a portion is missing. The repertoire includes about 370,000 clones, about 90% of them detected once, and around 6.3% sits in the top ten. Sequencing was done on a sample of peripheral blood. The receptor set was obtained from a man aged 18 to 29 with active or convalescent COVID-19. The CDR3 runs from the conserved cysteine through the conserved F or W. D genes are given only for firm matches. The listing skips clone size in some rows; elsewhere it reads once, few, many or a size class.

size: -
D: TRBD1
V: TRBV24-1
J: TRBJ2-7
CDR3: CATSERDRSCSYEQYF
DNA: TGTGCCACCAGTGAAAGGGACAGGAGTTGCTCCTACGAGCAGTACTTC

size: -
D: TRBD1
V: TRBV5-1
J: TRBJ1-2
CDR3: CASSLAGTAYGYTF
DNA: TGCGCCAGCAGCCTCGCCGGGACAGCATATGGCTACACCTTC

size: -
D: TRBD2
V: TRBV7-2
J: TRBJ2-7
CDR3: CASSWSGGHYEQYF
DNA: TGTGCCAGCAGCTGGAGCGGGGGGCATTACGAGCAGTACTTC

size: few
D: TRBD1
V: TRBV19
J: TRBJ1-5
CDR3: CASSIASRGLQPQHF
DNA: TGTGCCAGTAGTATAGCCTCCAGGGGGCTTCAGCCCCAGCATTTT

size: -
D: -
V: TRBV5-5
J: TRBJ2-1
CDR3: CASSFGRVISEQFF
DNA: TGTGCCAGCAGCTTCGGCAGGGTGATAAGTGAGCAGTTCTTC

size: -
D: TRBD2
V: TRBV19
J: TRBJ2-3
CDR3: CASSIGLAGRTDTQYF
DNA: TGTGCCAGTAGTATAGGACTAGCGGGGAGGACAGATACGCAGTATTTT

size: -
D: TRBD2
V: TRBV4-3
J: TRBJ2-1
CDR3: CASSPRLAGHAGEQFF
DNA: TGCGCCAGCAGCCCCAGACTAGCGGGACATGCCGGGGAGCAGTTCTTC

size: -
D: TRBD1
V: TRBV6-6
J: TRBJ1-6
CDR3: CASSEPDREDNSPLHF
DNA: TGTGCCAGCAGCGAACCTGACAGGGAAGATAATTCACCCCTCCACTTT

size: -
D: -
V: TRBV19
J: TRBJ2-6
CDR3: CASSIQGSSGANVLTF
DNA: TGTGCCAGTAGTATACAGGGGTCCTCTGGGGCCAACGTGCTGACTTTC

size: -
D: -
V: TRBV5-6
J: TRBJ2-1
CDR3: CASSVSQVRNEQFF
DNA: TGTGCCAGCAGCGTATCTCAGGTTAGGAATGAGCAGTTCTTC

size: -
D: TRBD1
V: TRBV27
J: TRBJ1-6
CDR3: CASSLGTGRWSSLHSPLHF
DNA: TGTGCCAGCAGTCTTGGGACAGGGAGATGGTCGTCGCTTCATTCACCCCTCCACTTT

size: -
D: TRBD1
V: TRBV19
J: TRBJ2-2
CDR3: CASRLTGAYTGELFF
DNA: TGTGCCAGTAGACTGACAGGGGCGTACACCGGGGAGCTGTTTTTT

size: -
D: -
V: TRBV14
J: TRBJ1-1
CDR3: CASSKRGSRTEAFF
DNA: TGTGCCAGCAGCAAGAGGGGGTCTCGGACTGAAGCTTTCTTT

size: -
D: TRBD1
V: TRBV29-1
J: TRBJ1-2
CDR3: CSVEVRGQGRDGYTF
DNA: TGCAGCGTTGAAGTTAGGGGACAGGGGAGGGATGGCTACACCTTC

size: few
D: TRBD1
V: TRBV5-6
J: TRBJ2-1
CDR3: CASVNRGPGDEQFF
DNA: TGTGCCAGCGTAAACAGGGGGCCAGGCGATGAGCAGTTCTTC

size: -
D: TRBD1
V: TRBV7-9
J: TRBJ2-7
CDR3: CASSLTGGYEQYF
DNA: TGTGCCAGCAGCTTAACAGGGGGCTACGAGCAGTACTTC

size: -
D: -
V: TRBV13
J: TRBJ1-2
CDR3: CASSFQAYYGYTF
DNA: TGTGCCAGCAGCTTCCAGGCCTACTATGGCTACACCTTC

size: -
D: -
V: TRBV19
J: TRBJ1-4
CDR3: CASRLAANEKLFF
DNA: TGTGCCAGTAGACTGGCGGCTAATGAAAAACTGTTTTTT

size: once
D: -
V: TRBV5-4
J: TRBJ1-6
CDR3: CASSLDSDNSPLHF
DNA: TGTGCCAGCAGCTTGGACAGTGATAATTCACCCCTCCACTTT

size: -
D: -
V: TRBV9
J: TRBJ1-5
CDR3: CASSSNPNQPQHF
DNA: TGTGCCAGCAGCTCTAACCCCAATCAGCCCCAGCATTTT

size: few
D: -
V: TRBV11-2
J: TRBJ2-1
CDR3: CASSLVLRGPYNEQFF
DNA: TGTGCCAGCAGCTTGGTTTTGCGGGGACCCTACAATGAGCAGTTCTTC

size: -
D: -
V: TRBV7-2
J: TRBJ2-7
CDR3: CASSSERAYEQYF
DNA: TGTGCCAGCAGCTCGGAGAGGGCCTACGAGCAGTACTTC

size: -
D: TRBD2
V: TRBV11-3
J: TRBJ2-2
CDR3: CASSLLAGHGGELFF
DNA: TGTGCCAGCAGCTTACTAGCGGGACATGGCGGGGAGCTGTTTTTT

size: -
D: TRBD1
V: TRBV4-3
J: TRBJ1-4
CDR3: CASSLYQGDTTNEKLFF
DNA: TGCGCCAGCAGTTTATACCAGGGGGATACAACTAATGAAAAACTGTTTTTT

size: -
D: TRBD1
V: TRBV3-1/TRBV3-2
J: TRBJ2-6
CDR3: CASSVQGEGANVLTF
DNA: TGTGCCAGCAGCGTACAGGGAGAGGGGGCCAACGTGCTGACTTTC

size: once
D: TRBD2
V: TRBV28
J: TRBJ2-7
CDR3: CASSSGPGGYEQYF
DNA: TGTGCCAGCAGTTCGGGACCGGGGGGTTACGAGCAGTACTTC

size: -
D: -
V: TRBV7-3
J: TRBJ2-1
CDR3: CASSPIPRPRREQFF
DNA: TGTGCCAGCAGCCCAATCCCCCGGCCGCGGCGGGAGCAGTTCTTC

size: -
D: -
V: TRBV18
J: TRBJ2-5
CDR3: CASSRALGNPYQETQYF
DNA: TGTGCCAGCTCACGGGCACTCGGAAACCCGTACCAAGAGACCCAGTACTTC